This TCR beta chain was sequenced during a study of shared clonotypes between healthy human individuals. Regarding the study as a whole: There were few donors, and this limited the genetic and exposure-history diversity represented.

Using immunoSEQ multiplex PCR, the repertoire was profiled, and TCRdb retains in-frame clones only, with some absent. Counted here are 650,000 to 800,000 clones, over 55% occurring once; the ten biggest clones make up under 2%. Germline CDR1 and CDR2: SNHLY and FYNNEI. J lost 11 bases, V lost 6 bases, and 9 bases had no gene match. This CDR3 is 13 amino acids long. Notes on this clone: Its antigen is still unknown.

The sample comprised memory CD4+ T cells sorted from blood. Subset given: CD45RA-negative fraction. The TCR was taken from a woman in her thirties in good health. This chain uses TRBV2 with TRBJ1-1, with 10 bases lining up with TRBD1. CDR3 loop: CASSPRDRGLAFF. CDR3 DNA: TGTGCCAGCAGCCCCCGGGACAGGGGACTGGCTTTCTTT.